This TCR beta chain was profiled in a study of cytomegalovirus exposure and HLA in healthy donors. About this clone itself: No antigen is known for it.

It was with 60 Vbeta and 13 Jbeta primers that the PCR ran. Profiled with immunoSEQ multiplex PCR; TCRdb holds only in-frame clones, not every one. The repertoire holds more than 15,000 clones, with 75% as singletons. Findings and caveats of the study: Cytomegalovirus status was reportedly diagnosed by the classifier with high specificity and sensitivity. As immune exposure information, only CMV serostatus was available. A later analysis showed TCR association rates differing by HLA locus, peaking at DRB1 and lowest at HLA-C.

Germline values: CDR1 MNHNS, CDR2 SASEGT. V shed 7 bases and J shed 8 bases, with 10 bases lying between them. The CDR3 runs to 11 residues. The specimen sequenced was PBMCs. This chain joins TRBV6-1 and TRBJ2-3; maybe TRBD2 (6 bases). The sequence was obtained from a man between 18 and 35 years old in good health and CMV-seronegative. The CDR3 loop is CASTEGGTQYF. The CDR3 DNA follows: TGTGCCAGCACAGAGGGAGGTACGCAGTATTTT.